Listed here are 10 T cell receptor beta chains from one sample, sequenced in a study of cytomegalovirus exposure and HLA in healthy donors. The primer mix had 60 Vbeta and 13 Jbeta primers. Some clones are missing from TCRdb's copy, which holds only in-frame ones; the method was immunoSEQ multiplex PCR. The table lists around 160,000 clones, approximately 77% of them singletons. The sample consisted of PBMCs. The origin of the receptors is a male donor in good health and CMV-seropositive.

J is TRBJ1-1 and V is TRBV18; TRBD1 might be the D (5 bases). Germline CDR1 KGHSH, CDR2 LQKENI. The V end lost 2 bases, the J end lost 3 bases, and 13 bases lay between the germline ends. The CDR3 covers 15 residues. The CDR3 is CASSPIGAGDTEAFF. Here the CDR3 DNA reads TGTGCCAGCTCACCAATCGGGGCGGGGGACACTGAAGCTTTCTTT.

The gene calls are TRBV28 and TRBJ2-5; 8 bases are shared with TRBD2. The CDR3 is 16 residues long. Germline V gene data show CDR1 as MDHEN and CDR2 as SYDVKM. The J segment lost 1 base and the V segment lost 6 bases, leaving 10 bases of the junction unmatched. DNA of the CDR3: TGTGCCAGCAGCTCCCTGGGCGGGGGGTCCCAAGAGACCCAGTACTTC. It encodes CASSSLGGGSQETQYF. Complete variable domain (other parts from reference TRBV28 and TRBJ2-5): DVKVTQSSRYLVKRTGEKVFLECVQDMDHENMFWYRQDPGLGLRLIYFSYDVKMKEKGDIPEGYSVSREKKERFSLILESASTNQTSMYLCASSSLGGGSQETQYFGPGTRLLVL.

This clone was observed a few times. This sequence joins TRBV30 and TRBJ1-3; D unresolved. Trimming removed 1 base at V and 3 bases at J, with 7 bases between. Germline V CDR1 and CDR2: GTSNPN, SVGIG (reference sequence). This CDR3 has 13 amino acids. CDR3 sequence (DNA): TGTGCCTGGAGTGGACTCCTTGGAAACACCATATATTTT. Residues: CAWSGLLGNTIYF. Based on the CDR3 plus reference TRBV30 and TRBJ1-3, the full variable domain is SQTIHQWPATLVQPVGSPLSLECTVEGTSNPNLYWYRQAAGRGLQLLFYSVGIGQISSEVPQNLSASRPQDRQFILSSKKLLLSDSGFYLCAWSGLLGNTIYFGEGSWLTVV.

The chain employs TRBV6-5 and TRBJ1-2; D is unresolved. Germline values: CDR1 MNHEY, CDR2 SVGAGI. This CDR3 spans 13 amino acids. V lost 8 bases and J lost 1, with 11 bases in between. CDR3 loop: CASGPGFNYGYTF. DNA of the CDR3: TGTGCCAGCGGGCCCGGATTTAACTATGGCTACACCTTC.

V usage is TRBV19 and J usage is TRBJ2-7; 10 nucleotides agree with TRBD1. Germline CDR1 and CDR2: LNHDA and SQIVND (reference sequence). The CDR3 is 15 amino acids. V shed 4 bases, J shed 0 bases, and the junction held 3 bases outside the gene matches. The chain's CDR3 is CASSTGTGDSYEQYF. The CDR3 DNA reads as TGTGCCAGTAGTACCGGGACAGGGGACTCCTACGAGCAGTACTTC.

This sequence joins TRBV6-1 and TRBJ2-1, with a tentative D call TRBD1 (5 bases). The CDR3 spans 14 residues. The ends were cut back, 6 bases at V and 3 bases at J, with 12 bases in the middle. CDR1 is MNHNS, CDR2 SASEGT, per germline. This CDR3 is CASSETTDYNEQFF. CDR3 DNA: TGTGCCAGCAGCGAAACGACAGACTACAATGAGCAGTTCTTC.

The chain joins TRBV7-9 to TRBJ1-4; the match to TRBD1 covers 11 bases. The germline V gene has CDR1 SEHNR and CDR2 FQNEAQ (reference sequence). The length of the CDR3 is 18 residues. V lost 2 bases, J lost 3 bases, and 8 bases stayed unmatched. The CDR3 DNA is TGTGCCAGCAGCTTAACCGGGACAGGGGGGCTTCCTAATGAAAAACTGTTTTTT. Protein product: CASSLTGTGGLPNEKLFF.

The chain employs TRBV7-3 and TRBJ2-3, with 8 positions matching TRBD2. There are 15 residues in the CDR3. V lost 3 bases and J lost 3; bases outside the gene matches: 5. Germline V CDR1 and CDR2: SGHTA, FQGTGA. CDR3 protein: CASSLSGGVTDTQYF. CDR3 DNA: TGTGCCAGCAGCTTGAGCGGGGGAGTAACAGATACGCAGTATTTT.

By share of the sample, this clone is medium-sized. V is TRBV6-5 and J is TRBJ2-7; D perhaps matches TRBD2 (5 bases). There are 14 residues in the CDR3. V was trimmed by 4 bases and J by 2 bases, leaving 12 bases between them. The germline CDR1 and CDR2 sequences are MNHEY and SVGAGI. This chain's CDR3 is CASSFGSGTYEQYF. The DNA for the CDR3 is TGTGCCAGCAGTTTTGGGTCGGGGACCTACGAGCAGTACTTC.

V is TRBV2 and J is TRBJ1-2, with TRBD1 identical over 7 bases. Germline CDR1 reads SNHLY; CDR2 reads FYNNEI. The CDR3 runs 14 residues. Trimming removed 7 bases from V and 7 bases from J; junction bases left unmatched: 12. In DNA, the CDR3 is TGTGCCAGCATCCTGGGGAACAGGGGATCTGGCTACACCTTC. It translates to CASILGNRGSGYTF.